This entry is about one TCR beta chain. As yet, its antigen is unknown. Primers used in a second PCR of about 6 to 11 cycles were a sample-barcoded 5' primer and a J-beta primer mix. Researchers report that a template-switch adaptor with 12 random nucleotides tagged each cDNA molecule. MiXCR, applied by TCRdb to the 5' RACE reads, yields one record per CDR3 protein. Found here are about 800,000 distinct CDR3 sequences, 55% to 70% of them singletons; the top ten hold over 20%. These data belong to a study of blood T cells in healthy people across ages. General study findings and limits: Researchers said unsorted PBMCs prevented a conclusive naive versus antigen-experienced comparison.

V lost 0 bases to trimming and J lost 1 base, with 9 bases between them. This CDR3 region has 15 residues. The germline gives CDR1 SGHTA, CDR2 FQGNSA. V usage is TRBV7-2 and J usage is TRBJ2-5; a weak D match, TRBD2 (5 bases). The TCR sequence derives from a man aged 30-40 years in good health. Sequencing input: blood. For the CDR3, the DNA is TGTGCCAGCAGCTTAGCGCGTACTAGCCAAGAGACCCAGTACTTC. It is translated as CASSLARTSQETQYF.